Listed below are T cell receptor beta chains from one sample, sequenced in a study of blood T cells in healthy people across ages. TCRdb itself ran the 5' RACE reads through MiXCR, one entry per CDR3 protein. The sample has 650,000 to 900,000 distinct CDR3 sequences, roughly 60% seen once. The specimen was blood. The receptors were sampled from a man aged 25-45 years in good health. Each CDR3 is given with its conserved first and last residue. The D gene is left open where the match is weak. The size field is filled for only some rows; it gives once, few, many or a size class.

NA | TRBJ2-7 | TRBV9 | TRBD2 | CASSPGGLAGNSYEQYF | TGTGCCAGCAGCCCAGGAGGACTAGCGGGGAACTCCTACGAGCAGTACTTC
NA | TRBJ1-1 | TRBV7-3 | NA | CASSSNVNTEAFF | TGTGCCAGCAGCTCAAATGTGAACACTGAAGCTTTCTTT
NA | TRBJ2-5 | TRBV4-3 | TRBD2 | CASSQDRGLAGGPGETQYF | TGCGCCAGCAGCCAAGACAGGGGACTAGCGGGGGGGCCGGGTGAGACCCAGTACTTC
NA | TRBJ2-3 | TRBV6-5 | TRBD2 | CASSLFSGETSTDTQYF | TGTGCCAGCAGTTTGTTTAGCGGGGAAACTAGTACAGATACGCAGTATTTT
NA | TRBJ2-5 | TRBV7-2 | NA | CASSLGRTGLETQYF | TGTGCCAGCAGCTTAGGCAGGACGGGACTAGAGACCCAGTACTTC
NA | TRBJ2-2 | TRBV20-1 | TRBD1 | CSAMHRGIDTGELFF | TGCAGTGCTATGCACAGGGGGATCGACACCGGGGAGCTGTTTTTT
few | TRBJ2-7 | TRBV5-1 | TRBD1 | CASSFGTGSGYEQYF | TGCGCCAGCAGCTTCGGGACAGGCTCCGGTTACGAGCAGTACTTC
NA | TRBJ1-6 | TRBV27 | TRBD1 | CASSSGQGRTPLHF | TGTGCCAGCAGTTCAGGACAGGGCCGAACACCCCTCCACTTT
few | TRBJ1-2 | TRBV15 | NA | CATSSLSESYGYTF | TGTGCCACCAGCAGCCTTTCGGAGAGCTATGGCTACACCTTT
NA | TRBJ2-1 | TRBV29-1 | TRBD2 | CSVTLRRGAYNEQFF | TGCAGCGTAACACTCCGGCGGGGGGCCTACAATGAGCAGTTCTTC
NA | TRBJ1-5 | TRBV2 | NA | CASSLTPPNQPQHF | TGTGCCAGCAGTTTGACACCGCCCAATCAGCCCCAGCATTTT
NA | TRBJ2-1 | TRBV7-2 | NA | CASSLFLEQFF | TGTGCCAGCAGCTTGTTTCTTGAGCAGTTCTTC
NA | TRBJ1-2 | TRBV6-4 | NA | CASEGQLYGYTF | TGTGCCAGCGAAGGACAGCTCTATGGCTACACCTTC
NA | TRBJ2-5 | TRBV20-1 | TRBD2 | CSALTSGGAQETQYF | TGCAGTGCCCTGACTAGCGGGGGGGCACAAGAGACCCAGTACTTC
few | TRBJ2-5 | TRBV7-7 | TRBD2 | CASSLGLAGVGETQYF | TGTGCTAGCAGCTTAGGACTAGCGGGGGTTGGAGAGACCCAGTACTTC
few | TRBJ1-2 | TRBV6-2/TRBV6-3 | NA | CASSWTALIAGYTF | TGTGCCAGCAGTTGGACTGCTCTTATAGCTGGCTACACCTTC
once | TRBJ2-3 | TRBV12-3/TRBV12-4 | NA | CASSLTSVAGQADTQYF | TGTGCCAGCAGTTTAACGTCTGTCGCAGGTCAGGCAGATACGCAGTATTTT
few | TRBJ2-1 | TRBV7-2 | TRBD2 | CASSLYIRASGDHEQFF | TGTGCCAGCAGCCTTTATATACGGGCTAGCGGGGACCATGAGCAGTTCTTC
NA | TRBJ2-7 | TRBV5-1 | NA | CASSPGTGTSYEQYF | TGCGCCAGCAGCCCCGGGACGGGGACTTCCTACGAGCAGTACTTC
NA | TRBJ1-2 | TRBV28 | TRBD1 | CASSLGDRDGYGYTF | TGTGCCAGCAGTTTAGGGGACAGGGACGGCTATGGCTACACCTTC
few | TRBJ2-3 | TRBV27 | TRBD2 | CASSLWVAGSSTDTQYF | TGTGCCAGCAGTTTATGGGTAGCGGGGTCTAGCACAGATACGCAGTATTTT
NA | TRBJ2-5 | TRBV7-3 | TRBD2 | CASSPTSGGPGETQYF | TGTGCCAGCAGCCCGACTAGCGGGGGGCCGGGGGAGACCCAGTACTTC